This T cell receptor beta chain is drawn from a study of OX40 agonist ivuxolimab in advanced cancers. Looked up from germline, CDR1 is SEHNR and CDR2 is FQNEAQ (reference sequence). V was cut by 1 base and J by 1 base, with 7 bases left in between. This CDR3 region has 15 residues. Method: immunoSEQ multiplex PCR; TCRdb's copy keeps in-frame clones and lacks some. The sample has 100,000 or so clones, over 75% seen once. The receptor was isolated from an adult with an advanced solid tumor such as melanoma, head and neck, liver or kidney cancer. The rearrangement uses TRBV7-9 and TRBJ2-2, with D possibly TRBD1 on 5 matching bases. The material was CD4+ or CD8+ T cells sorted from blood, obtained in a trial of the OX40 agonist ivuxolimab. The CDR3 coding sequence is TGTGCCAGCAGCTTAGGAACAGGGAACACCGGGGAGCTGTTTTTT. It codes for CASSLGTGNTGELFF.